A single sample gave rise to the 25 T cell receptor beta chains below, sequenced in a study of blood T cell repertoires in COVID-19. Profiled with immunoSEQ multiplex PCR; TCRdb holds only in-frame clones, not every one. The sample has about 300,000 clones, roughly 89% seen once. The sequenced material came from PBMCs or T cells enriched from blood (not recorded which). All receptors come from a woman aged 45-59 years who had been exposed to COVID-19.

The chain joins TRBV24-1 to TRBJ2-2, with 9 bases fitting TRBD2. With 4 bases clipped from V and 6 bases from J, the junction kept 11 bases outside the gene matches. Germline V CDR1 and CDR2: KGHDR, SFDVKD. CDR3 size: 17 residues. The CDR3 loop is CATSDPGERGVAGELFF. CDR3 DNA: TGTGCCACCAGTGACCCCGGGGAGCGGGGGGTCGCCGGGGAGCTGTTTTTT.

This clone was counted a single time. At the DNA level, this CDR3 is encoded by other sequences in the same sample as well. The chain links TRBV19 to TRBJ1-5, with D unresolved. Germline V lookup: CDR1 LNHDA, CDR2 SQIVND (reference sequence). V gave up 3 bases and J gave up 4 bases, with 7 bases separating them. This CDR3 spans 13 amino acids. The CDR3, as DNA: TGTGCCAGTAGTATCCCACAGAATCAGCCCCAGCATTTT. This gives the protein CASSIPQNQPQHF.

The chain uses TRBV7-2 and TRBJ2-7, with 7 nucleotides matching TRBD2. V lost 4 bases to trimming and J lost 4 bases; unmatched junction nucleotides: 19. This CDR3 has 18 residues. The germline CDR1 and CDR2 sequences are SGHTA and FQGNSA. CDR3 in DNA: TGTGCCAGCAGCTCGATGCAATCGGAGAACAAGGGAGGGTACGAGCAGTACTTC. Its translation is CASSSMQSENKGGYEQYF.

The CDR3 is CASSSRGETEAFF. The CDR3 DNA sequence: TGTGCCAGCAGCTCCCGAGGAGAAACTGAAGCTTTCTTT. The V call is TRBV14, the J call TRBJ1-1, with D hard to call. The CDR3 sequence is 13 residues long. In germline, CDR1 is SGHDN, CDR2 FVKESK. Trimming stripped 5 bases from V and 5 bases from J, with 12 bases between.

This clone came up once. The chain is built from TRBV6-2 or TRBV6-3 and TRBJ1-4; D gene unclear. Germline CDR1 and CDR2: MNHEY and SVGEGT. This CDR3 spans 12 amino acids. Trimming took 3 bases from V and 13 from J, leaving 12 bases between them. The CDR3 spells CASSYEEVLLFF. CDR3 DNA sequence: TGTGCCAGCAGTTATGAAGAGGTGCTACTGTTTTTT.

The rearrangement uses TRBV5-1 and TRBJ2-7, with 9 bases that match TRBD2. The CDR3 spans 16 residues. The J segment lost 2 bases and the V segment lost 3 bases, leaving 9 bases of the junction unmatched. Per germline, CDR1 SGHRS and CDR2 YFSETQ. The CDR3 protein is CASSSKPSGAAYEQYF. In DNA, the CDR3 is TGCGCCAGCAGCTCGAAACCTAGCGGGGCTGCCTACGAGCAGTACTTC. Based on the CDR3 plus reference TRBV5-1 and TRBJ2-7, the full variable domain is KAGVTQTPRYLIKTRGQQVTLSCSPISGHRSVSWYQQTPGQGLQFLFEYFSETQRNKGNFPGRFSGRQFSNSRSEMNVSTLELGDSALYLCASSSKPSGAAYEQYFGPGTRLTVT.

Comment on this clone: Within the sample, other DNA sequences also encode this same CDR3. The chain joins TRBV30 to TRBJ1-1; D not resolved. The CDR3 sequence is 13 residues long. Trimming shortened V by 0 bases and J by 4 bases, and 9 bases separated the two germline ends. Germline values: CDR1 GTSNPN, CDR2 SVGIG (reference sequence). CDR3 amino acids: CAWSVRPGTEAFF. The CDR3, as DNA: TGTGCCTGGAGTGTACGACCGGGCACTGAAGCTTTCTTT.

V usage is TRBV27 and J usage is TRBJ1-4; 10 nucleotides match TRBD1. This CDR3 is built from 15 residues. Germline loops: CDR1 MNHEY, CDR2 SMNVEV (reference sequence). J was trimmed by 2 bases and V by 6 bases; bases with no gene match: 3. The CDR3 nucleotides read TGTGCCAGCAGGGACAGGGGGTTGACTAATGAAAAACTGTTTTTT. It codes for CASRDRGLTNEKLFF.

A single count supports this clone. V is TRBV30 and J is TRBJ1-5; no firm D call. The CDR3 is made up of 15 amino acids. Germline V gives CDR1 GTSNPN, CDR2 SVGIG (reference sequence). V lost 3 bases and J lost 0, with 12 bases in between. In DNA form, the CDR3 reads TGTGCCTGGAGGGCCGGGAGATATAGCAATCAGCCCCAGCATTTT. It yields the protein CAWRAGRYSNQPQHF.

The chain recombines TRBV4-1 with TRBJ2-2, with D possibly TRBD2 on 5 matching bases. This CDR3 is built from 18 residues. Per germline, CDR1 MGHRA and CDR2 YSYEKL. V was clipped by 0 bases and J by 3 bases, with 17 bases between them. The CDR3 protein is CASSQDRPRGGYTGELFF. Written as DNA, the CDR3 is TGCGCCAGCAGCCAAGATCGTCCCCGGGGTGGTTACACCGGGGAGCTGTTTTTT.

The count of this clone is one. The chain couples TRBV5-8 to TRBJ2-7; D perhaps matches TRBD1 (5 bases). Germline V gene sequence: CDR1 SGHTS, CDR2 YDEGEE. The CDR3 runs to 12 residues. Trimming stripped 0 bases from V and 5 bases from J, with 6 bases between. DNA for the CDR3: TGTGCCAGCAGCTTGGGACAGCACGAGCAGTACTTC. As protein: CASSLGQHEQYF.

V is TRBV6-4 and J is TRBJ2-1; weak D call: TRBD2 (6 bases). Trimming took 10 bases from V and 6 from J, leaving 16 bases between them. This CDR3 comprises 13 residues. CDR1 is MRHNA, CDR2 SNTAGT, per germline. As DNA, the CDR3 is TGTGCCACCTCCTGGGGGGTAGGCAATGAGCAGTTCTTC. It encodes CATSWGVGNEQFF.

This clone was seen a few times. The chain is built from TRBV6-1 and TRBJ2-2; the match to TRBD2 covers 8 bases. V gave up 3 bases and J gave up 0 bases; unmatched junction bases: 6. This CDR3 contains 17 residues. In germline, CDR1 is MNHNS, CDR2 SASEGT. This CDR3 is CASSDSWRGANTGELFF. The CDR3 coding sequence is TGTGCCAGCAGTGATTCATGGCGGGGGGCGAACACCGGGGAGCTGTTTTTT.

This chain's CDR3 is CASSAPPGQVSTDTQYF. CDR3 DNA sequence: TGCGCCAGCAGCGCACCTCCGGGACAGGTTAGCACAGATACGCAGTATTTT. The chain carries TRBV5-1 and TRBJ2-3, with 8 bases matching TRBD1. The CDR3 loop spans 17 amino acids. The germline gives CDR1 SGHRS, CDR2 YFSETQ. Trimming removed 4 bases from V and 0 bases from J; junction bases left unmatched: 10.

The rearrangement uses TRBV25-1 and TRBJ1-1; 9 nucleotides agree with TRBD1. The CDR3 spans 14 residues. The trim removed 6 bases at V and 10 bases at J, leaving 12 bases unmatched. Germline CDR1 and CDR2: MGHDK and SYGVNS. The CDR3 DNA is TGTGCCAGCAGCGCCAAAACAGGGGGCGCGGGAGCTTTCTTT. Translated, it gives CASSAKTGGAGAFF.

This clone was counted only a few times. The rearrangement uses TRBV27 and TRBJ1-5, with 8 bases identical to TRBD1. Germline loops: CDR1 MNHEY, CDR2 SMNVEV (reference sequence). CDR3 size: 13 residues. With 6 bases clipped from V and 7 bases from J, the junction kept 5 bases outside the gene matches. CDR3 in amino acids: CASSRGHGQPQHF. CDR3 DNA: TGTGCCAGCAGCAGGGGGCACGGGCAGCCCCAGCATTTT.

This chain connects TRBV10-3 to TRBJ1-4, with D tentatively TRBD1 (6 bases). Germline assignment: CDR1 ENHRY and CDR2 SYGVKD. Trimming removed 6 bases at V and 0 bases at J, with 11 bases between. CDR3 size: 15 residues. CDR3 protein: CAIRGGDATNEKLFF. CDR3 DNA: TGTGCCATCAGAGGGGGGGACGCAACTAATGAAAAACTGTTTTTT.

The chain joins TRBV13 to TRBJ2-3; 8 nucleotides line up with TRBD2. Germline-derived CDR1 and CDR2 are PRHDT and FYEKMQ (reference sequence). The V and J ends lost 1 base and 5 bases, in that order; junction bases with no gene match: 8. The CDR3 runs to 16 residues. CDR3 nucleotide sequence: TGTGCCAGCAGCTTAGCGGGGGGGCTCTTGCGAGATACGCAGTATTTT. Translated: CASSLAGGLLRDTQYF.

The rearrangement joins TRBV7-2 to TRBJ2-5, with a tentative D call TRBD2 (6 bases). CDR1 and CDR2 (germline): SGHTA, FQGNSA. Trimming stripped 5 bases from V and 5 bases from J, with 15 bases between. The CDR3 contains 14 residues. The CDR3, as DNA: TGTGCCAGCAGCGAGAACCGGGGGTCGGAGACCCAGTACTTC. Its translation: CASSENRGSETQYF.

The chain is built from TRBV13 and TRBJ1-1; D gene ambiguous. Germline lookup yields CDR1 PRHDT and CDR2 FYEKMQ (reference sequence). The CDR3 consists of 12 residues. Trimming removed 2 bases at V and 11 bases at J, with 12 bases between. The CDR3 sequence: CASSLRPGEAFF. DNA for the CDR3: TGTGCCAGCAGCTTACGTCCGGGAGAGGCTTTCTTT.

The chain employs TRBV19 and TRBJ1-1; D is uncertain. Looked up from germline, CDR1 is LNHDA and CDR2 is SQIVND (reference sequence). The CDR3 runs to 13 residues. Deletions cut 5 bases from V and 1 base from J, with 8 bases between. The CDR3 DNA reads TGTGCCAGTAGTCGGGTGGAGAACACTGAAGCTTTCTTT. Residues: CASSRVENTEAFF. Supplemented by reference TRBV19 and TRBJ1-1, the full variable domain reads DGGITQSPKYLFRKEGQNVTLSCEQNLNHDAMYWYRQDPGQGLRLIYYSQIVNDFQKGDIAEGYSVSREKKESFPLTVTSAQKNPTAFYLCASSRVENTEAFFGQGTRLTVV.

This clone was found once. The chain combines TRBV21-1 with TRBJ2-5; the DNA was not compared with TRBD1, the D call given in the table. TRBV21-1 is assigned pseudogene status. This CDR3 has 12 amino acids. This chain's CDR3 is CASIAQQETQYF. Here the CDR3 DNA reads TGTGCCAGCATCGCACAGCAAGAGACCCAGTACTTC.

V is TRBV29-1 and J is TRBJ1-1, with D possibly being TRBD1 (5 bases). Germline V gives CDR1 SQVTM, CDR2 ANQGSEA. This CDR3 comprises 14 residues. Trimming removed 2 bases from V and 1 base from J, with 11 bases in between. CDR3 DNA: TGCAGCGTTGAAAGGCGGGGCGGGAACACTGAAGCTTTCTTT. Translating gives CSVERRGGNTEAFF.

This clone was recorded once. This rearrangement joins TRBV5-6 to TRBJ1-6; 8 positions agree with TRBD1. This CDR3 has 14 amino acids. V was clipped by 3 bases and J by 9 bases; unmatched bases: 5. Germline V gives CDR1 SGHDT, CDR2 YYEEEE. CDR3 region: CASSSGQAGSPLHF. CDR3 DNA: TGTGCCAGCAGCTCGGGACAGGCGGGTTCACCCCTCCACTTT.

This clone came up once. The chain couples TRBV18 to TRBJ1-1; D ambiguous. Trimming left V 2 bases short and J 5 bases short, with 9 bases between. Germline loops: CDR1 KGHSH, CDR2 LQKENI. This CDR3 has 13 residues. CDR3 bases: TGTGCCAGCTCACCAGCGGATCCAACTGAAGCTTTCTTT. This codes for CASSPADPTEAFF.